This record looks at one T cell receptor (beta chain) sequence and its context. As yet, its antigen is unknown. The CDR3 runs to 18 residues. The germline gives CDR1 ENHRY, CDR2 SYGVKD. V shed 6 bases and J 0 bases; nucleotides not matched to a gene: 11. The source of the sample is a study of response to subunit inactivated influenza vaccine. The study, taken as a whole, reports: Only a handful of new T cells, the authors suggested, are recruited with each seasonal influenza vaccination.

TCRdb called the RT-PCR reads again in MiXCR, with one record for every CDR3 protein. The data contain 700,000 to 800,000 distinct CDR3 sequences, around a sixth of them singletons. The sequence was collected from a middle-aged man who received an inactivated influenza vaccine. Here the sequenced sample was PBMCs from blood, taken more than 4 days after vaccination. The rearrangement uses TRBV10-3 and TRBJ2-1; 10 positions match TRBD2. The CDR3 loop reads CAIRAGTSDFSSYNEQFF. The CDR3 nucleotides read TGTGCCATCAGGGCTGGGACTAGCGACTTTAGCTCCTACAATGAGCAGTTCTTC.